The T cell receptor (beta chain) described here comes from a study of tissue T cells after allogeneic stem cell transplantation. Profiling relied on immunoSEQ multiplex PCR, and the TCRdb table lists in-frame clones only, not all of them. The table has 40,000 to 50,000 clones, around 70% seen once; the top ten hold 0.45% to 0.7%. Trimming cost V 0 bases and J 0 bases; bases outside gene matches: 2. CDR3 length: 16 amino acids. Germline assignment: CDR1 FNHDT and CDR2 SITEND (reference sequence). Points from the study as a whole: TCR repertoires tracked anatomic similarity, regardless of disease or transplant status. Which tissue TCRs were alloreactive or antigen-specific was not determined. Some clones might be persisting host cells. Tissue-detected TCR repertoire was only partly captured by blood and spleen T cells. Motif-based clustering found tissue-specific repertoire signatures shared across patients, though few clones were shared.

This clone came up a few times. What it binds is not known. The genes are named according to mouse. The read halts 1 residue ahead of the CDR3 end, with the missing end drawn from the germline J gene. Sequenced: sorted cells pooled from one or two spleens. This receptor was identified in a pool of C57BL/6 mice in good health. This sequence joins TRBV19 and TRBJ2-7, with 11 bases identical to TRBD2. The CDR3 bases that were read are TGTGCCAGCAGTATAGGGGACTGGGGGAGCTCCTATGAACAGTAC. It is translated as CASSIGDWGSSYEQY. In full, the CDR3 is CASSIGDWGSSYEQYF.